Below, one TCR beta chain is given with its context. Its antigen is still unknown. The data stem from a study of T cells in Graves' hyperthyroidism and ophthalmopathy. Findings and caveats of the study: In blood, most of the thyroid clonotypes expanded above 0.001 were also present.

The TCR beta CDR3 regions underwent amplification using RNA transcripts as the source. The HTBI primer set was used in a first-round RT-PCR of the TCR CDR3. TCRdb itself ran the multiplex PCR reads through MiXCR, one entry per CDR3 protein. Of about 210,000 distinct CDR3 sequences in the sample, 15% to 20% were seen once. The TCR sequence derives from a man aged 50-60 years with Graves' hyperthyroidism. Material: blood.

The CDR3 DNA reads TGTGCCAGCAGGCCGGCCCAGGGGACGAATTCACCCCTCCACTTT. The encoded protein is CASRPAQGTNSPLHF. The chain has TRBV6-1 and TRBJ1-6; possibly TRBD1 for D (6 bases). V was trimmed by 6 bases and J by 7 bases, leaving 16 bases between them. The germline CDR1 and CDR2 sequences are MNHNS and SASEGT. The CDR3 has 15 amino acids.